This TCR beta chain derives from a study of blood T cells in healthy people across ages. Comments on this clonotype: Antigen: not known. A much larger clone differs by one base, so this may be a read error.

A second PCR of 7 to 11 cycles used a sample-barcoded 5' primer and a J-beta primer mix. One entry per CDR3 protein results from TCRdb running MiXCR on the 5' RACE reads. The top ten clones hold about 7.7% of a sample with about 1,800,000 distinct CDR3 sequences, approximately 30% of them seen once. Overall study findings and caveats: Long-lived and aged donors differed, with more naive CD4+ cells and higher diversity in the long-lived.

The germline gives CDR1 SGHTA, CDR2 FQGNSA. The CDR3 is 14 amino acids. The sample was blood. The rearrangement joins TRBV7-2 to TRBJ2-5, with D perhaps TRBD1 (5 bases). This receptor was taken from a woman in her twenties or thirties in good health. The CDR3: CVSSLDSQWETQYF. The CDR3 coding sequence is TGTGTCAGCAGCTTAGACAGCCAATGGGAGACCCAGTACTTC.